This TCR beta chain comes out of a study of spatial heterogeneity in lung cancer (dated 2019 in TCRdb). Regarding the complete study: Beta-chain transcripts were consistently detected in greater numbers than alpha-chain transcripts, which likely reflects a higher abundance of beta-chain transcripts. In the raw uncorrected reads, each unique combination of TCR and UMI appeared on average more than ten times. TCR alpha and beta repertoires were quantitatively compared across multiple tumor regions, matched nontumor lung and blood in non-small cell lung cancer. The study linked features of the TCR repertoire to counts of nonsynonymous mutations, which were determined by whole-exome sequencing of tumor tissue. Both alpha and beta chains were TCR-sequenced in samples taken at surgery, namely 220 tumor regions, around 64 matched nontumor lung samples and 50 to 60 PBMC samples.

This clonotype appeared many times. Its specific antigen is unknown. No quality values exist for individual bases; no much larger clone is one base distant. CDR1 and CDR2 are read off the germline V gene as SGDLS and YYNGEE. Compared with germline, V lacks 3 bases and J lacks 2 bases; bases without a gene match: 7. The CDR3 has 16 amino acids, counting the end cysteine and phenylalanine. The sequence is cut down to CDR3 DNA, 48 bases in frame from base 1. What the work shows at the level of the full study, not this receptor alone: Confirming at a functional level the hypothesis that regional TCRs recognize regional mutations was considered to require additional single-cell paired TCR alpha and beta sequencing. Ubiquitous expanded tumor TCRs were detected in blood more often at tumor resection than at routine follow-up.

Taken with the paper, the label for time point translates to: sample taken at primary tumor resection. Donors were 65 to 85 patients with early-stage, untreated non-small cell lung cancer from the lung TRACERx cohort. Whole RNA extracted from tumor and nontumor lung tissue, or from cryopreserved PBMC samples, was used for TCR sequencing without cell sorting. A patient was chosen for TCR sequencing only when enough RNA was available from at least two tumor regions. Libraries were constructed by 5' RACE. Sequencing used a NextSeq 500. To allow correction of PCR and sequencing errors, the TCR library protocol tagged every TCR cDNA molecule with a unique molecular identifier. Processing in the source paper ran as follows. Decombinator tools were used for TCR identification, UMI-based error correction and CDR3 extraction. Expanded TCRs were defined as those above a frequency of 2 per 1,000, corresponding to the top 1% of the tumor frequency distribution. Renyi diversity was computed with the R vegan package after each repertoire had been subsampled 100 times to 5,000 TCRs. CDR3 similarity networks were built from amino acid triplet string-kernel similarity, connecting CDR3s with pairwise similarity above 0.82. TCRdb cleaned the public reads at Q25 with fastp, built clones with MiXCR and kept in-frame beta chains. Entries are consolidated by CDR3 protein sequence, retaining the most common genes and DNA. TCRdb's processing, not the study's, gives the V and J calls here. The sample records under 15,000 distinct CDR3 sequences, approximately 3.8% of which are singletons. The ten most abundant clones make up 35% to 55% of the sample.

The sequence was collected from a male donor with early-stage non-small cell lung cancer. The material sequenced was PBMCs, taken at surgery. The V and J genes are TRBV9 and TRBJ2-3, with 9 bases aligning to TRBD2. The CDR3 protein is CASSGGTSRHTDTQYF. The sequence in DNA is TGTGCCAGCAGCGGGGGGACTAGCCGACACACAGATACGCAGTATTTT.